This entry features one TCR beta chain sequence. Germline CDR1 is LGHNA and CDR2 is YSLEER. This CDR3 has 18 amino acids. The V end was cut by 0 bases, the J end by 5 bases, with 20 bases between. The sample belongs to a study of sequential checkpoint blockade in melanoma. Turning to the study itself: After both sequences, patients received maintenance nivolumab.

Specified treatment: randomized to nivolumab then ipilimumab (arm A) or the reverse (arm B). No patient had prior DNA-damaging chemotherapy. Assay used: immunoSEQ multiplex PCR; TCRdb lists only in-frame clones, some missing. The sample includes about 16,000 clones, approximately 93% seen only once; the top ten take over 20%. The V call is TRBV4-3, the J call TRBJ2-1, with D tentatively TRBD2 (5 bases). The sequence was collected from a human donor with melanoma. This specimen consisted of CD8+ T cells sorted from blood (inferred from file names), obtained from a patient given nivolumab and ipilimumab in sequence. Here the CDR3 reads CASSQDLGGLPHHNEQFF. The CDR3 DNA reads as TGCGCCAGCAGCCAAGATCTCGGCGGGCTTCCCCACCACAATGAGCAGTTCTTC.